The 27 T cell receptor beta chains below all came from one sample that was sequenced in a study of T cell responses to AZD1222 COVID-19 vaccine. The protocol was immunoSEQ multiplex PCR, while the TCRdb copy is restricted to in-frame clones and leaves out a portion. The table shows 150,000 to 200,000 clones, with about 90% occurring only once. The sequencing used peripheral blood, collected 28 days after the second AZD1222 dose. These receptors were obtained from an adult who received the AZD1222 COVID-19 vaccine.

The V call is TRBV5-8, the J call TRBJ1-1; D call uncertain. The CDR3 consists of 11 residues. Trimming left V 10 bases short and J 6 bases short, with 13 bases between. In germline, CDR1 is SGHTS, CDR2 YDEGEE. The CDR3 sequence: CAGQNWAEAFF. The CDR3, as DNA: TGTGCCGGCCAGAATTGGGCTGAAGCTTTCTTT.

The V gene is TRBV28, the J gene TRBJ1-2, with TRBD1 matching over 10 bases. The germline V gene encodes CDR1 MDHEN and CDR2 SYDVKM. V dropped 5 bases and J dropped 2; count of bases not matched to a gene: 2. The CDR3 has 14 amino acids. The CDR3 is CASSEDRGNYGYTF. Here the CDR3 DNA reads TGTGCCAGCAGTGAGGACAGGGGGAACTATGGCTACACCTTC.

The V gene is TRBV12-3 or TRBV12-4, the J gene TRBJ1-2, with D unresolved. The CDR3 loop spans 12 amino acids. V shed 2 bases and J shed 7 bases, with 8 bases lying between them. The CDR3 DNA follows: TGTGCCAGCAGTTTATATCGGGGTGGCTACACCTTC. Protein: CASSLYRGGYTF.

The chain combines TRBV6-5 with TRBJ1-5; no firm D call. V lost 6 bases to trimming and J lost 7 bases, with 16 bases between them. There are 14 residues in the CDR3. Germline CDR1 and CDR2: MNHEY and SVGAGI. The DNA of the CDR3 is TGTGCCAGCAGGCCCGAAGTAACGGGACAGCCCCAGCATTTT. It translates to CASRPEVTGQPQHF.

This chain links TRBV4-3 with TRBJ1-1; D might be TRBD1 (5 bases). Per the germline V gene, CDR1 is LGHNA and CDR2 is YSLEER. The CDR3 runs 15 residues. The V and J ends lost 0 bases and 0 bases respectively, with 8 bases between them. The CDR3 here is CASSQDNRMNTEAFF. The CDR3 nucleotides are TGCGCCAGCAGCCAAGATAACAGGATGAACACTGAAGCTTTCTTT.

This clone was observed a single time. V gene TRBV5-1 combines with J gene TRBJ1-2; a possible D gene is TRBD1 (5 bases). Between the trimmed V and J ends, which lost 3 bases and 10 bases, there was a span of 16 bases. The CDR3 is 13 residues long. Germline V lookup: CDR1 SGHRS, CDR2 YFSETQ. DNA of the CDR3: TGCGCCAGCAGCTGGGACGGGGTGGTGGTCTACACCTTC. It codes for CASSWDGVVVYTF.

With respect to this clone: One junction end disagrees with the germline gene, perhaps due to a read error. The CDR3 nucleotides are TGCGCCAGCCTCGAAGGGACAGGGTCCCCACCTCGCTTC. Amino acids: CASLEGTGSPPRF. The V gene is TRBV5-1, the J gene TRBJ2-7, with 9 bases lining up with TRBD1. Germline V CDR1 and CDR2: SGHRS, YFSETQ. This CDR3 contains 13 residues.

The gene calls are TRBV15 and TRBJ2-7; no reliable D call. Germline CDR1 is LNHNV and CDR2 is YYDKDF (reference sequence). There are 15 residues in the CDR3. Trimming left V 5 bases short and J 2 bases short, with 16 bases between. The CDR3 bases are TGTGCCACCAGCGAACCACTACAGTCTCCCTACGAGCAGTACTTC. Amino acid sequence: CATSEPLQSPYEQYF.

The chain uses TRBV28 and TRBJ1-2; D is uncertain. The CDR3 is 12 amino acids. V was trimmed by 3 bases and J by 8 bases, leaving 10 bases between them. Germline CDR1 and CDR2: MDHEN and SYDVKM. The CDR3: CASSFGVVGYTF. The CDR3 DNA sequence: TGTGCCAGCAGTTTCGGGGTGGTCGGCTACACCTTC.

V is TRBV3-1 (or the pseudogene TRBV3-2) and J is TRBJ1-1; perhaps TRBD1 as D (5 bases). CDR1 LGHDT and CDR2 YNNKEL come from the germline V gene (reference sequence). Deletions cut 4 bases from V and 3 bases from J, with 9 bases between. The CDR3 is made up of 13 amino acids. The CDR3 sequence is CASSRQGDTEAFF. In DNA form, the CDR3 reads TGTGCCAGCAGCCGCCAGGGAGACACTGAAGCTTTCTTT.

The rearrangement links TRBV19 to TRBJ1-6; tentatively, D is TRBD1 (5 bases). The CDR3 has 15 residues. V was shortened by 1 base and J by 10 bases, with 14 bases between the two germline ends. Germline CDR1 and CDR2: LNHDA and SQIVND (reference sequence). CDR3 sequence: CASSIGQKEESPLHF. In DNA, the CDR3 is TGTGCCAGTAGTATAGGACAGAAAGAAGAATCACCCCTCCACTTT.

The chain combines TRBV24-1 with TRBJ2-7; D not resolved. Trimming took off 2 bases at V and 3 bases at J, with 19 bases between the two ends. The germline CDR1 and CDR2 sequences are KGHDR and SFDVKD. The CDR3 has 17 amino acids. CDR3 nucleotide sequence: TGTGCCACCAGTGATTATAAGTTGAGTGGGATAGGCTACGAGCAGTACTTC. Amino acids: CATSDYKLSGIGYEQYF.

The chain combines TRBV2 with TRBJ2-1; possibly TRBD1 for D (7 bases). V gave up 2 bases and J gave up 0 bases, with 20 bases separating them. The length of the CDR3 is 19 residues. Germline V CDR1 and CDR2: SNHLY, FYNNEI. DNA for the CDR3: TGTGCCAGCAGTGAAATTTGGGGGGACAGTTTTAGCTCCTACAATGAGCAGTTCTTC. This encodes CASSEIWGDSFSSYNEQFF.

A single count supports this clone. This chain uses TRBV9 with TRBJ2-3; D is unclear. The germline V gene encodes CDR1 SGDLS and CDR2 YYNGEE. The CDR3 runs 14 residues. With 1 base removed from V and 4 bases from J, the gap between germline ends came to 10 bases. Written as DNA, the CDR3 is TGTGCCAGCAGCGTATTACGCGACTCAGATACGCAGTATTTT. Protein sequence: CASSVLRDSDTQYF.

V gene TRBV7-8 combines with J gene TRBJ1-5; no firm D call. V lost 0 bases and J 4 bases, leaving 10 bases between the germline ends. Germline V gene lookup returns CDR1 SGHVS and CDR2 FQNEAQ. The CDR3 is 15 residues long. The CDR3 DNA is TGTGCCAGCAGCTTAGCCTCGCAAGGAAATCAGCCCCAGCATTTT. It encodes CASSLASQGNQPQHF.

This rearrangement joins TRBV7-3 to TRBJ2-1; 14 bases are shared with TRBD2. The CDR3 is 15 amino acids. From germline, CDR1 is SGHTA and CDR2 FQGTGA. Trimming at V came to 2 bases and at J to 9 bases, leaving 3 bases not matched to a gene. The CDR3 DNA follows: TGTGCCAGCAGCTTAGGACTAGCGGGAGGACCTGAGCAGTTCTTC. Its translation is CASSLGLAGGPEQFF.

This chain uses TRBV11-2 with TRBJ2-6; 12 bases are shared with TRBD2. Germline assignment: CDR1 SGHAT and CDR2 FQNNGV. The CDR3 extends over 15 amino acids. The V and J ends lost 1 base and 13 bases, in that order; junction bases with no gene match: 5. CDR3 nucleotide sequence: TGTGCCAGCAGCTTAGGGTCTAGCGGGGGGGCGGTCCTGACTTTC. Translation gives CASSLGSSGGAVLTF.

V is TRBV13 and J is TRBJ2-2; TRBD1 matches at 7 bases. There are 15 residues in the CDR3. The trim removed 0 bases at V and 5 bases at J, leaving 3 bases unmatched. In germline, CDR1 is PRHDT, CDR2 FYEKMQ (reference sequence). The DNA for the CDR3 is TGTGCCAGCAGCTTAGGCGACAGGGTAACCGGGGAGCTGTTTTTT. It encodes CASSLGDRVTGELFF.

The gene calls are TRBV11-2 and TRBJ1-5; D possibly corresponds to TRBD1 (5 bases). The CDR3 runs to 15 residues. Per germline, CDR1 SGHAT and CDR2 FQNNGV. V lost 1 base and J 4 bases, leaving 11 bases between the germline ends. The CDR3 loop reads CASSLAGLKNQPQHF. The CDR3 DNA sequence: TGTGCCAGCAGCTTAGCGGGACTCAAAAATCAGCCCCAGCATTTT.

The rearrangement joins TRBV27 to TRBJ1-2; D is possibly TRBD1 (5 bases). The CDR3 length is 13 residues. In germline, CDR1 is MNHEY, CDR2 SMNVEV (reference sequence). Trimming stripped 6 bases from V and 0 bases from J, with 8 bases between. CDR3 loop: CASRNRTNYGYTF. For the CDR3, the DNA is TGTGCCAGCAGAAACAGGACTAACTATGGCTACACCTTC.

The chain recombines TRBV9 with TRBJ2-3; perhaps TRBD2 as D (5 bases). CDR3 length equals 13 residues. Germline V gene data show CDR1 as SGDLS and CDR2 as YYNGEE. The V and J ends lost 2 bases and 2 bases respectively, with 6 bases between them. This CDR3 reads CASSVGNTDTQYF. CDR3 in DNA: TGTGCCAGCAGCGTCGGGAACACAGATACGCAGTATTTT.

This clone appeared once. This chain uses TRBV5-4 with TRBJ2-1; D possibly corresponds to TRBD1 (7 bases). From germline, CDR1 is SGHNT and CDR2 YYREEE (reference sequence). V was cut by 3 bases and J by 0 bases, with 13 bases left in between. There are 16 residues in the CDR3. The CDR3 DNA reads TGTGCCAGCAGCTCCAGGGGGGCTGACTCCTACAATGAGCAGTTCTTC. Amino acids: CASSSRGADSYNEQFF.

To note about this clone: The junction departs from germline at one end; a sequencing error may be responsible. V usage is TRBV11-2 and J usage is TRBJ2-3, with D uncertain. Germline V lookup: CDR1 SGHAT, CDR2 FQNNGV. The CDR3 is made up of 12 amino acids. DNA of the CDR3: TGTGCCAGCAGCCTAGATGCTGATAAGCAGTATTTT. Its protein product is CASSLDADKQYF.

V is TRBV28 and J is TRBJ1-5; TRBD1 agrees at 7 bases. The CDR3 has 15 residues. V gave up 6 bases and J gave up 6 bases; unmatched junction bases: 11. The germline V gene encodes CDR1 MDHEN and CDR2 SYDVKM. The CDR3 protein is CASSQGDRDIQPQHF. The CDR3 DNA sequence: TGTGCCAGCAGCCAAGGCGACAGGGACATTCAGCCCCAGCATTTT.

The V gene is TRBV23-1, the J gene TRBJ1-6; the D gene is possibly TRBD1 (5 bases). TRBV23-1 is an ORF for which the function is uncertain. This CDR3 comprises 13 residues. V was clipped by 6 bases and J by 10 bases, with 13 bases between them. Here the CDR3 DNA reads TGCGCCAGCAGCCGTCGGGGGAGCTCACCCCTCCACTTT. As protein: CASSRRGSSPLHF.

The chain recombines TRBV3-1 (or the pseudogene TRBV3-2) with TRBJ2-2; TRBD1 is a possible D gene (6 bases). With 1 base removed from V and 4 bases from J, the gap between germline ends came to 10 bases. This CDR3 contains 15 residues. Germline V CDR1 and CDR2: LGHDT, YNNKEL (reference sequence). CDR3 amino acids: CASSQAARGTGELFF. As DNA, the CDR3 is TGTGCCAGCAGCCAAGCGGCCAGGGGCACCGGGGAGCTGTTTTTT.

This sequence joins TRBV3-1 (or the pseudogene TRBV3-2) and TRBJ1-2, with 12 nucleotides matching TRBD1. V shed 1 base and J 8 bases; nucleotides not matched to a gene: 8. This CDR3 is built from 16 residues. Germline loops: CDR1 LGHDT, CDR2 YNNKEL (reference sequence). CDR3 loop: CASSQGLGQGAGGYTF. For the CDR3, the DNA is TGTGCCAGCAGCCAAGGCCTGGGACAGGGGGCCGGGGGCTACACCTTC.